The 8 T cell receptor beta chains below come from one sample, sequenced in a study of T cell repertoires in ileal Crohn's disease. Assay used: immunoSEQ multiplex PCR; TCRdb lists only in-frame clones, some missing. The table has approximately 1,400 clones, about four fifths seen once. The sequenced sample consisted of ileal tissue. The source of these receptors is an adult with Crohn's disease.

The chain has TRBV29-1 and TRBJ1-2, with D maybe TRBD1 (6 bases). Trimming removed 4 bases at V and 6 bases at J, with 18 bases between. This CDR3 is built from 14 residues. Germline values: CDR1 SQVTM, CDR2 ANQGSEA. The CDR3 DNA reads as TGCAGCGTTGGAGTCAACACAGGGTGGAATGGCTACACCTTC. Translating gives CSVGVNTGWNGYTF.

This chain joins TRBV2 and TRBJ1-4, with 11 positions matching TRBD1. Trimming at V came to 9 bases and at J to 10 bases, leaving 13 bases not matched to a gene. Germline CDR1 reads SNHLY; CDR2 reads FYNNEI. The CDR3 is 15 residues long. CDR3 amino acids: CASQKDRDRGRKLFF. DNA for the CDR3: TGTGCCAGTCAAAAAGATAGGGACAGGGGGAGAAAACTGTTTTTT.

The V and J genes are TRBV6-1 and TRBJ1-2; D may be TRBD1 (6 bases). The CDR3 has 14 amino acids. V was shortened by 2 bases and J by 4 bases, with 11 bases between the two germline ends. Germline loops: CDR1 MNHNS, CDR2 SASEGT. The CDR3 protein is CASSELRGSYGYTF. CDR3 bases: TGTGCCAGCAGTGAACTCAGGGGATCCTATGGCTACACCTTC.

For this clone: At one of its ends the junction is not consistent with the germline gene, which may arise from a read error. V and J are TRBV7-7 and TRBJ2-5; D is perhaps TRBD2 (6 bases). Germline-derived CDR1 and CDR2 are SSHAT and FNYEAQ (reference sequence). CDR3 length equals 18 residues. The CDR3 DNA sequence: TGTGCTAGCAGCTTAGGAGGCGGAGGGGCAGCGGGTCAAGAGACCCAGTACTTC. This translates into CASSLGGGGAAGQETQYF.

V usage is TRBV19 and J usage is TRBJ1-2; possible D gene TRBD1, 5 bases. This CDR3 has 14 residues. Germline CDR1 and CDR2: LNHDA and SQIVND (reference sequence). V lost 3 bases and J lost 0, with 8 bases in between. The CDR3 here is CASSIKGTNYGYTF. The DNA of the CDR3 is TGTGCCAGTAGTATCAAGGGGACTAACTATGGCTACACCTTC. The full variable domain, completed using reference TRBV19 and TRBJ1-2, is DGGITQSPKYLFRKEGQNVTLSCEQNLNHDAMYWYRQDPGQGLRLIYYSQIVNDFQKGDIAEGYSVSREKKESFPLTVTSAQKNPTAFYLCASSIKGTNYGYTFGSGTRLTVV.

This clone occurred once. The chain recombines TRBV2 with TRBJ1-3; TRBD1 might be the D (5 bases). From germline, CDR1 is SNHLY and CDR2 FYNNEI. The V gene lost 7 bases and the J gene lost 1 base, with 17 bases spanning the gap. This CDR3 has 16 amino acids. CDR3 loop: CASIEGAPASGNTIYF. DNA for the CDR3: TGTGCCAGCATCGAAGGGGCGCCGGCTTCTGGAAACACCATATATTTT.

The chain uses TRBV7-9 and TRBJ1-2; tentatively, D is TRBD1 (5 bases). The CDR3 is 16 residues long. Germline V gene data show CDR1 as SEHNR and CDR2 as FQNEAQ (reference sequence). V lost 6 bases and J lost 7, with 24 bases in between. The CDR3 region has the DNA TGTGCCAGCAGAGGGAATGGGGGAGGGATGTTTGGTGGCTACACCTTC. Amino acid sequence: CASRGNGGGMFGGYTF.

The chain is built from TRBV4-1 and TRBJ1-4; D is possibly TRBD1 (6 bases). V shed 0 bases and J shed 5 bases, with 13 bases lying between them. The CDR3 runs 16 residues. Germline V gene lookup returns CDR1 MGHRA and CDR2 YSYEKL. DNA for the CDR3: TGCGCCAGCAGCCAAGATTTGTATAGGGGGAATGAAAAACTGTTTTTT. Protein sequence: CASSQDLYRGNEKLFF.